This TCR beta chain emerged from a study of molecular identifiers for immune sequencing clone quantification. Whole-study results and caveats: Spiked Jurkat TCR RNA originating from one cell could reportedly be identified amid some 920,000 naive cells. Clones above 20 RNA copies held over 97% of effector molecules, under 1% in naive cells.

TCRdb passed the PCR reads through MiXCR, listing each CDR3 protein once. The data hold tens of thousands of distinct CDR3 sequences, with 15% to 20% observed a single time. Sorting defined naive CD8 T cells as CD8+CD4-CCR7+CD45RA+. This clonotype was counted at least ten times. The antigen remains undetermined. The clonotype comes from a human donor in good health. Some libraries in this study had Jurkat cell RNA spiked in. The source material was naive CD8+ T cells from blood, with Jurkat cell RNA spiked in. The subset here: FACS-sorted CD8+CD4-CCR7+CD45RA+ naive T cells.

The CDR3 loop is CASSPPRTGVYQPQHF. DNA of the CDR3: TGTGCCAGCAGTCCTCCCCGGACAGGGGTTTATCAGCCCCAGCATTTT. The chain links TRBV6-2 or TRBV6-3 to TRBJ1-5; TRBD1 agrees at 9 bases. V lost 5 bases to trimming and J lost 5 bases; unmatched junction nucleotides: 10. This CDR3 comprises 16 residues. Germline V gene data show CDR1 as MNHEY and CDR2 as SVGEGT.